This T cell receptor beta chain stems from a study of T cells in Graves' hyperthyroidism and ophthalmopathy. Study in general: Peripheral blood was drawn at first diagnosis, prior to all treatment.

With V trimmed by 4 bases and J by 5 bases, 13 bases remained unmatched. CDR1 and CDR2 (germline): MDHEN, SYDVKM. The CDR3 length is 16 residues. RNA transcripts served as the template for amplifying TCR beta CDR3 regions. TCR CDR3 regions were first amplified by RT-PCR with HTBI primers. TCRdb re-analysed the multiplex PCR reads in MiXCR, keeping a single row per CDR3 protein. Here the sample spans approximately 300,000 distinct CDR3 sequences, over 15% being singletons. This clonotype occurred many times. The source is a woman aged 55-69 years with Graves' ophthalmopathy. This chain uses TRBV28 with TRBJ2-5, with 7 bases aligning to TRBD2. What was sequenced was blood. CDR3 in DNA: TGTGCCAGCAGTTCGCCCCACGGGGTTAGCGGGGAGACCCAGTACTTC. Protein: CASSSPHGVSGETQYF.